This T cell receptor beta chain was observed in a study of control samples from healthy donors and cancer patients (dated by TCRdb to 2018 to 2020). According to the germline V gene, CDR1 reads SGHTA and CDR2 reads FQGNSA. Trimming removed 2 bases from V and 7 bases from J, leaving 12 bases between the germline ends. The CDR3 numbers 14 residues from cysteine through phenylalanine. Solely the CDR3 DNA is kept, with 42 bases framed from the first base. This clone was seen once. Its antigen has not been determined. The input lacks base qualities; no much larger clone sits a single base away. Library construction relied on the immunoSEQ multiplex PCR assay. TCRdb took this table from immuneACCESS and kept in-frame rearrangements with V and J called. Such tables lack part of the clones; where checked against another copy, unresolved V genes explain under half of the gap, and the rest is unexplained. For this sample the table gives 230,000 or so clones, of which roughly 94% were detected only once. The ten largest clones capture about 1.6% of the sample.

The source material was blood. The clonotype comes from a man in his forties or fifties in good health. The sequence is built from TRBV7-2 and TRBJ1-5; a confident D gene designation cannot be given. The encoded CDR3 is CASSLRSGEQPQHF. DNA sequence: TGTGCCAGCAGCTTACGGTCCGGGGAACAGCCCCAGCATTTT.